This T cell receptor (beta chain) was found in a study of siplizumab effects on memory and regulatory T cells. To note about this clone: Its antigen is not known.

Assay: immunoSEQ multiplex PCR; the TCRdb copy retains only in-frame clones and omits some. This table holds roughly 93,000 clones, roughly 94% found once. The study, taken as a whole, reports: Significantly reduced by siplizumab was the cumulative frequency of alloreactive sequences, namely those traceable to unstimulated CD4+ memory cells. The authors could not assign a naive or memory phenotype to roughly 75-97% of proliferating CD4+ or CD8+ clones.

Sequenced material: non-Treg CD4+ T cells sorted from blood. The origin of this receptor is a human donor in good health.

The CDR3: CASGGTRDNEQFF. In DNA, the CDR3 is TGTGCCAGTGGGGGGACCAGGGACAATGAGCAGTTCTTC. The chain couples TRBV28 to TRBJ2-1, with D possibly TRBD2 on 6 matching bases. This CDR3 comprises 13 residues. Per germline, CDR1 MDHEN and CDR2 SYDVKM. The V gene lost 9 bases and the J gene lost 5 bases, with 14 bases spanning the gap.